Presented here are 14 T cell receptor beta chains from one specimen sequenced in a study of regulatory T cells in long-lasting Graves disease. With iRepertoire HTBI primers and Arm-PCR of CDR3 regions, TCR beta libraries were built. TCRdb re-called the multiplex PCR reads with MiXCR, one entry per CDR3 protein. The table has about 440,000 distinct CDR3 sequences, about 15% seen once. The time point denotes: newly diagnosed GD, antithyroid drugs for less than 3 months. Researchers made the TCR library from RNA that was extracted from PBMCs. These records were also assigned to another study, of T cells in Graves' hyperthyroidism and ophthalmopathy.

The sample in question was peripheral blood mononuclear cells (PBMCs), obtained at new diagnosis, from a patient treated with antithyroid drugs. Every receptor here comes from a woman aged 25 to 39 with Graves disease.

This clonotype was observed at least ten times. The chain combines TRBV3-1 with TRBJ1-1; TRBD1 agrees at 8 bases. The V gene end was trimmed by 4 bases and the J gene end by 3 bases; junction bases not matched to a gene: 4. The CDR3 runs 14 residues. In germline, CDR1 is LGHDT, CDR2 YNNKEL (reference sequence). CDR3 residues: CASSLGTGDTEAFF. CDR3 DNA sequence: TGTGCCAGCAGCCTGGGGACAGGCGACACTGAAGCTTTCTTT.

This clonotype was found a few times. This chain connects TRBV7-9 to TRBJ2-5; TRBD1 aligns across 7 bases. CDR1 is SEHNR, CDR2 FQNEAQ, per germline (reference sequence). The CDR3 extends over 17 amino acids. The V segment lost 6 bases and the J segment 2 bases; nucleotides outside the gene matches: 15. CDR3 region: CASRPSIDRDRQETQYF. The DNA of the CDR3 is TGTGCCAGCAGACCCTCTATAGACAGGGACAGACAAGAGACCCAGTACTTC.

This clonotype was recorded at least ten times. The V and J genes are TRBV7-9 and TRBJ1-2, with unresolved D. The V gene lost 1 base and the J gene lost 4 bases, with 16 bases spanning the gap. The CDR3 contains 16 residues. Germline V gene data show CDR1 as SEHNR and CDR2 as FQNEAQ (reference sequence). Here the CDR3 DNA reads TGTGCCAGCAGCTTAGAGGGTGAGTCGTCACTCTATGGCTACACCTTC. Encoded protein: CASSLEGESSLYGYTF. The whole variable domain, filled in from reference TRBV7-9 and TRBJ1-2, reads DTGVSQNPRHKITKRGQNVTFRCDPISEHNRLYWYRQTLGQGPEFLTYFQNEAQLEKSRLLSDRFSAERPKGSFSTLEIQRTEQGDSAMYLCASSLEGESSLYGYTFGSGTRLTVV.

V gene TRBV10-2 combines with J gene TRBJ2-5, with 7 nucleotides matching TRBD2. The CDR3 has 13 residues. The ends lost 9 bases at V and 5 bases at J; junction bases unmatched: 9. CDR1 is WSHSY, CDR2 SAAADI, per germline. The CDR3 DNA reads TGCGCCAGTACTGGAGGGCGGGAGGAGACCCAGTACTTC. Protein sequence: CASTGGREETQYF.

V usage is TRBV19 and J usage is TRBJ2-1; 12 positions match TRBD2. The CDR3 extends over 17 amino acids. The ends lost 4 bases at V and 9 bases at J; junction bases unmatched: 13. Germline values: CDR1 LNHDA, CDR2 SQIVND (reference sequence). The CDR3 DNA reads as TGTGCCAGTAGTACTAGGACAGGGGCTAGCGGGAGGGGTGAGCAGTTCTTC. This codes for CASSTRTGASGRGEQFF.

In this sample, this clonotype turned up a few times. The rearrangement uses TRBV20-1 and TRBJ1-1, with D unresolved. Germline V gene data show CDR1 as DFQATT and CDR2 as SNEGSKA (reference sequence). The germline V and J ends were trimmed by 2 bases and 6 bases, with 13 bases remaining between them. This CDR3 has 13 amino acids. The CDR3 coding sequence is TGCAGTGCTAGATTTAGCCGGGCAGCTGAAGCTTTCTTT. This codes for CSARFSRAAEAFF.

The chain employs TRBV27 and TRBJ2-2, with D tentatively TRBD2 (5 bases). The CDR3 spans 15 residues. Germline V lookup: CDR1 MNHEY, CDR2 SMNVEV (reference sequence). Trimming took 5 bases from V and 4 from J, leaving 14 bases between them. As DNA, the CDR3 is TGTGCCAGCAGTACTTCCGAGACTATCACCGGGGAGCTGTTTTTT. Residues: CASSTSETITGELFF.

This clonotype showed up many times. The rearrangement joins TRBV13 to TRBJ1-2; D gene ambiguous. The CDR3 is 19 residues long. The ends were cut back, 7 bases at V and 2 bases at J, with 29 bases in the middle. Germline V lookup: CDR1 PRHDT, CDR2 FYEKMQ (reference sequence). CDR3 DNA: TGTGCCAGCACCCTGAGGGCTGAAGACCCCCGGTGGGGAAACTATGGCTACACCTTC. This codes for CASTLRAEDPRWGNYGYTF.

This clonotype came up many times. This chain uses TRBV28 with TRBJ1-6, with TRBD1 identical over 7 bases. V lost 2 bases to trimming and J lost 5 bases; unmatched junction nucleotides: 6. Looked up from germline, CDR1 is MDHEN and CDR2 is SYDVKM. The CDR3 spans 16 residues. The CDR3 DNA reads TGTGCCAGCAGTTTACAAGGGGGACAGAATAATTCACCCCTCCACTTT. Protein sequence: CASSLQGGQNNSPLHF.

The chain carries TRBV6-1 and TRBJ1-3, with unresolved D. From germline, CDR1 is MNHNS and CDR2 SASEGT. V lost 7 bases and J 2 bases, leaving 12 bases between the germline ends. This CDR3 comprises 14 residues. DNA of the CDR3: TGTGCCAGCAAAGAAACAACAGCTGGAAACACCATATATTTT. Amino acid sequence: CASKETTAGNTIYF.

There are many counts of this clonotype. The rearrangement links TRBV5-1 to TRBJ2-1, with D tentatively TRBD2 (6 bases). CDR3 size: 14 residues. Trimming removed 4 bases from V and 7 bases from J, with 15 bases in between. The germline V gene has CDR1 SGHRS and CDR2 YFSETQ. CDR3 DNA sequence: TGCGCCAGCAGCCCCCCGACTAGTTGGAATGAGCAGTTCTTC. Translating it yields CASSPPTSWNEQFF.

This clonotype was detected many times. The chain recombines TRBV2 with TRBJ1-1; 8 positions agree with TRBD1. The J segment lost 4 bases and the V segment lost 4 bases, leaving 5 bases of the junction unmatched. CDR1 SNHLY and CDR2 FYNNEI come from the germline V gene. This CDR3 is 14 amino acids long. The CDR3: CASSVQGEGTEAFF. The CDR3, as DNA: TGTGCCAGCAGTGTACAGGGGGAGGGCACTGAAGCTTTCTTT.

This clonotype was found many times. The J gene is TRBJ2-7, the V gene TRBV20-1; the D gene is possibly TRBD2 (6 bases). Germline CDR1 and CDR2: DFQATT and SNEGSKA (reference sequence). The CDR3 totals 12 residues. V was cut by 6 bases and J by 3 bases, with 12 bases left in between. CDR3 sequence (DNA): TGCAGTGCGCGGGGCCTCAACTACGAGCAGTACTTC. The encoded protein is CSARGLNYEQYF.

V is TRBV2 and J is TRBJ2-2; 9 nucleotides align to TRBD1. Germline CDR1 and CDR2: SNHLY and FYNNEI. V was clipped by 5 bases and J by 3 bases; unmatched bases: 7. This CDR3 comprises 16 residues. DNA for the CDR3: TGTGCCAGCAGTCACGACAGGGGGAGGGACACCGGGGAGCTGTTTTTT. It encodes CASSHDRGRDTGELFF.